A selection of T cell receptor beta chains follows, all from one sample in a study of blood T cell repertoires in COVID-19. The method was immunoSEQ multiplex PCR; TCRdb's version includes in-frame clones alone and lacks a portion of them. Among about 140,000 clones listed, almost 85% were seen once. Input material: PBMCs or T cells enriched from blood (not recorded which). These receptors were taken from a woman aged 50 to 60 with acute COVID-19. Each CDR3 is given with its conserved first and last residue. D genes are given only for firm matches. Clone size is stated in some rows and not others, as once, few, many or a class when expanded.

size	D	V	J	CDR3	DNA
NA	TRBD2	TRBV5-1	TRBJ2-3	CASSLGGGSVDTQYF	TGCGCCAGCAGCTTGGGTGGCGGGAGCGTAGATACGCAGTATTTT
once	NA	TRBV3-1/TRBV3-2	TRBJ1-3	CASSQAYGEGSGNTIYF	TGTGCCAGCAGCCAAGCGTATGGGGAGGGTTCAGGAAACACCATATATTTT
NA	TRBD1	TRBV28	TRBJ1-1	CASSTQGPTEAFF	TGTGCCAGCAGTACACAGGGGCCCACTGAAGCTTTCTTT
once	NA	TRBV9	TRBJ1-4	CASSDSLQGSNEKLFF	TGTGCCAGCAGCGACAGCCTACAGGGATCTAATGAAAAACTGTTTTTT
NA	NA	TRBV2	TRBJ1-4	CASSEGRVRGNEKLFF	TGTGCCAGCAGTGAAGGGAGGGTTCGAGGTAATGAAAAACTGTTTTTT
NA	TRBD1	TRBV6-5	TRBJ1-1	CASTRTGANTEAFF	TGTGCCAGCACGCGGACAGGGGCGAACACTGAAGCTTTCTTT
NA	TRBD1	TRBV4-2	TRBJ1-2	CASSEVGGGSYGYTF	TGTGCCAGCAGCGAAGTTGGAGGGGGCTCCTATGGCTACACCTTC
once	NA	TRBV11-2	TRBJ2-7	CASSFVMPGLRSSYEQYF	TGTGCCAGCAGCTTCGTTATGCCGGGACTTAGAAGCTCCTACGAGCAGTACTTC
NA	NA	TRBV7-9	TRBJ2-1	CASSLPSSVEQFF	TGTGCCAGCAGCTTACCCTCTAGCGTGGAGCAGTTCTTC
NA	TRBD2	TRBV7-9	TRBJ2-1	CASSLETSGRNEQFF	TGTGCCAGCAGCTTAGAGACTAGCGGGAGGAATGAGCAGTTCTTC
NA	NA	TRBV7-8	TRBJ1-3	CASSPAVEPGSGNTIYF	TGTGCCAGCAGCCCGGCGGTTGAGCCAGGGTCTGGAAACACCATATATTTT
NA	NA	TRBV11-2	TRBJ1-2	CASSLQGANYGYTF	TGTGCCAGCAGCCTACAGGGAGCTAACTATGGCTACACCTTC
NA	NA	TRBV6-5	TRBJ1-1	CASSYSWTENTEAFF	TGTGCCAGCAGTTACTCGTGGACAGAGAACACTGAAGCTTTCTTT
NA	TRBD1	TRBV5-1	TRBJ1-1	CASSFRGPTTEAFF	TGCGCCAGCAGCTTTAGGGGGCCTACCACTGAAGCTTTCTTT
NA	TRBD1	TRBV19	TRBJ2-3	CASSLLTGTSEDTQYF	TGTGCCAGTAGTTTGCTGACAGGGACCTCAGAAGATACGCAGTATTTT
NA	NA	TRBV7-9	TRBJ2-5	CASSSPGYSETQYF	TGTGCCAGCAGTTCACCAGGCTATTCAGAGACCCAGTACTTC
NA	NA	TRBV5-8	TRBJ1-5	CASSLESVTAHSNQPQHF	TGTGCCAGCAGCTTGGAGTCCGTGACAGCCCATAGCAATCAGCCCCAGCATTTT
NA	NA	TRBV7-2	TRBJ2-1	CASSLQRNNEQFF	TGTGCCAGCAGCTTGCAGAGGAACAATGAGCAGTTCTTC
NA	TRBD1	TRBV12-5	TRBJ2-3	CASGLGQGADTQYF	TGTGCTAGTGGTTTAGGACAGGGGGCAGATACGCAGTATTTT
once	TRBD1	TRBV30	TRBJ1-1	CAWTPILNRGYTEAFF	TGTGCCTGGACGCCAATTTTGAACAGGGGGTACACTGAAGCTTTCTTT
NA	NA	TRBV25-1	TRBJ1-1	CASSEYMERVTEAFF	TGTGCCAGCAGTGAATATATGGAGCGGGTCACTGAAGCTTTCTTT
NA	TRBD1	TRBV11-2	TRBJ1-3	CASSRPGTGGQTGNTIYF	TGTGCCAGCAGCCGTCCCGGGACAGGTGGGCAGACTGGAAACACCATATATTTT
NA	TRBD1	TRBV23-1	TRBJ2-7	CASSQTPGQTYEQYF	TGCGCCAGCAGTCAAACCCCGGGACAGACCTACGAGCAGTACTTC
NA	NA	TRBV29-1	TRBJ2-2	CSVVVGVSGTNTGELFF	TGCAGCGTTGTGGTTGGAGTAAGCGGTACTAACACCGGGGAGCTGTTTTTT
NA	NA	TRBV11-3	TRBJ2-5	CASSLAPGATQYF	TGTGCCAGCAGCTTAGCTCCAGGGGCGACCCAGTACTTC
NA	TRBD1	TRBV5-8	TRBJ1-2	CASSPLTGARGYTF	TGTGCCAGCAGCCCGTTGACAGGGGCCAGAGGCTACACCTTC
NA	NA	TRBV30	TRBJ2-1	CAWSEGASGYNEQFF	TGTGCCTGGAGTGAGGGAGCGAGCGGCTACAATGAGCAGTTCTTC
NA	NA	TRBV4-3	TRBJ2-7	CASSQDRLAEEQYF	TGCGCCAGCAGCCAAGATCGGCTAGCCGAGGAGCAGTACTTC
NA	TRBD1	TRBV7-9	TRBJ1-3	CASSSWDRVTDTIYF	TGTGCCAGCAGCTCATGGGACAGGGTGACAGACACCATATATTTT
NA	NA	TRBV30	TRBJ1-4	CAWSRDSNEKLFF	TGTGCCTGGAGTCGAGACTCAAATGAAAAACTGTTTTTT
NA	NA	TRBV5-1	TRBJ2-7	CASSKQTSQYEQYF	TGCGCCAGCAGCAAGCAGACTAGTCAGTACGAGCAGTACTTC
NA	NA	TRBV5-6	TRBJ1-3	CASSLDRPFSGNTIYF	TGTGCCAGCAGCTTGGACAGGCCGTTCTCTGGAAACACCATATATTTT
NA	NA	TRBV7-2	TRBJ1-1	CASSLVGSTEAFF	TGTGCCAGCAGCTTAGTTGGCAGTACTGAAGCTTTCTTT
NA	NA	TRBV5-5	TRBJ1-2	CASSLLGQGRSGYTF	TGTGCCAGCAGCTTGTTGGGGCAGGGCAGGTCTGGCTACACCTTC
NA	NA	TRBV2	TRBJ2-3	CASSDGGVNPDTQYF	TGTGCCAGCAGTGACGGGGGAGTTAATCCAGATACGCAGTATTTT
NA	NA	TRBV6-1	TRBJ1-2	CASSEEGGVYGYTF	TGTGCCAGCAGTGAAGAAGGAGGGGTCTATGGCTACACCTTC
NA	TRBD1	TRBV4-1	TRBJ2-3	CASSQDRGLTQYF	TGCGCCAGCAGCCAAGATAGGGGGCTTACGCAGTATTTT
NA	NA	TRBV19	TRBJ1-5	CASSGGQGSNQPQHF	TGTGCCAGTAGTGGCGGACAAGGGAGCAATCAGCCCCAGCATTTT
NA	TRBD2	TRBV7-9	TRBJ2-7	CASSPLAGEVYEQYF	TGTGCCAGCAGCCCACTAGCGGGAGAAGTGTACGAGCAGTACTTC
NA	TRBD1	TRBV3-1/TRBV3-2	TRBJ2-1	CASSPNARQGAYNEQFF	TGTGCCAGCAGCCCAAACGCTAGACAGGGAGCCTACAATGAGCAGTTCTTC
NA	TRBD1	TRBV29-1	TRBJ1-2	CSVPGQGPPAGGYTF	TGCAGCGTCCCGGGACAGGGGCCTCCGGCTGGGGGCTACACCTTC
once	NA	TRBV27	TRBJ2-2	CASSFSRIGLTNTGELFF	TGTGCCAGCAGTTTCTCCCGGATCGGACTCACGAACACCGGGGAGCTGTTTTTT
once	NA	TRBV5-1	TRBJ2-4	CASSQTGTKNIQYF	TGCGCCAGCTCCCAAACAGGAACCAAAAACATTCAGTACTTC
once	NA	TRBV19	TRBJ1-3	CASKQDYNSGNTIYF	TGTGCCAGCAAACAAGACTACAACTCTGGAAACACCATATATTTT
few	NA	TRBV19	TRBJ2-5	CASSFGSETQYF	TGTGCCAGTAGTTTCGGGAGTGAGACCCAGTACTTC
NA	NA	TRBV11-2	TRBJ2-7	CASSFGHMSYEQYF	TGTGCCAGCAGCTTTGGACATATGTCCTACGAGCAGTACTTC
NA	NA	TRBV15	TRBJ2-7	CATSRDDTGTYEQYF	TGTGCCACCAGCAGAGATGACACAGGAACCTACGAGCAGTACTTC
NA	TRBD2	TRBV3-1/TRBV3-2	TRBJ2-2	CASSQETSGRDTGELFF	TGTGCCAGCAGCCAAGAGACTAGCGGGAGGGACACCGGGGAGCTGTTTTTT
NA	TRBD1	TRBV13	TRBJ1-2	CASSSGQTYGYTF	TGTGCCAGCAGCTCGGGACAGACCTATGGCTACACCTTC
few	TRBD1	TRBV25-1	TRBJ2-3	CASRGTGYGMDTQYF	TGTGCCAGCAGAGGGACAGGGTATGGGATGGATACGCAGTATTTT
NA	NA	TRBV6-5	TRBJ2-3	CASQLGQLGDTQYF	TGTGCCAGCCAGCTGGGGCAGCTGGGGGATACGCAGTATTTT
NA	NA	TRBV11-3	TRBJ1-6	CASSLSENSPLHF	TGTGCCAGCAGCCTAAGTGAGAATTCACCCCTCCACTTT
NA	TRBD2	TRBV27	TRBJ2-7	CASSLGFPGLASYEQYF	TGTGCCAGCAGTTTAGGTTTTCCGGGACTAGCGTCCTACGAGCAGTACTTC
NA	NA	TRBV30	TRBJ2-3	CAWRRSATDTQYF	TGTGCCTGGAGGAGGTCTGCCACGGATACGCAGTATTTT
NA	TRBD1	TRBV19	TRBJ1-4	CASRRQGSNEKLFF	TGTGCCAGTCGACGACAGGGATCTAATGAAAAACTGTTTTTT
NA	NA	TRBV19	TRBJ1-1	CASSTTMNTEAFF	TGTGCCAGTAGCACGACTATGAACACTGAAGCTTTCTTT
NA	NA	TRBV19	TRBJ2-3	CASSIATGTTSTDTQYF	TGTGCCAGTAGTATAGCAACAGGGACTACTAGCACAGATACGCAGTATTTT
NA	TRBD1	TRBV5-4	TRBJ2-1	CASSLGTESYNEQFF	TGTGCCAGCAGCTTAGGGACAGAGTCCTACAATGAGCAGTTCTTC
NA	NA	TRBV7-2	TRBJ2-3	CASRVEIRTDTQYF	TGTGCCAGCAGGGTAGAGATCCGCACAGATACGCAGTATTTT
NA	NA	TRBV7-8	TRBJ1-5	CASSWSVREQPQHF	TGTGCCAGCAGCTGGTCGGTCCGTGAACAGCCCCAGCATTTT